The present T cell receptor (beta chain) was sequenced within a study of T cell responses to AZD1222 COVID-19 vaccine. Germline lookup yields CDR1 SEHNR and CDR2 FQNEAQ (reference sequence). The CDR3 spans 15 residues. V lost 1 base and J 6 bases, leaving 10 bases between the germline ends. General study findings and limits: Repertoires in all cases were sampled only once the peak T cell response had passed. Only a handful of AZD1222 recipients were seropositive at baseline. Spike-specific TCR breadth and depth went up after people got two AZD1222 doses.

Both about-4-week and about-12-week second-dose recipients were combined. As for this clone: Its antigen is not known.

Here immunoSEQ multiplex PCR was the method, and the copy in TCRdb shows in-frame clones only, minus some. The sample records over 85,000 clones, around nine tenths being singletons. The clonotype originates from an adult who received the AZD1222 COVID-19 vaccine. The rearrangement uses TRBV7-9 and TRBJ1-6, with D perhaps TRBD1 (5 bases). The material sequenced was peripheral blood, taken 28 days after the second AZD1222 dose. The CDR3 coding sequence is TGTGCCAGCAGCTTAGACAGGCGCCCTAATTCACCCCTCCACTTT. Its translation: CASSLDRRPNSPLHF.